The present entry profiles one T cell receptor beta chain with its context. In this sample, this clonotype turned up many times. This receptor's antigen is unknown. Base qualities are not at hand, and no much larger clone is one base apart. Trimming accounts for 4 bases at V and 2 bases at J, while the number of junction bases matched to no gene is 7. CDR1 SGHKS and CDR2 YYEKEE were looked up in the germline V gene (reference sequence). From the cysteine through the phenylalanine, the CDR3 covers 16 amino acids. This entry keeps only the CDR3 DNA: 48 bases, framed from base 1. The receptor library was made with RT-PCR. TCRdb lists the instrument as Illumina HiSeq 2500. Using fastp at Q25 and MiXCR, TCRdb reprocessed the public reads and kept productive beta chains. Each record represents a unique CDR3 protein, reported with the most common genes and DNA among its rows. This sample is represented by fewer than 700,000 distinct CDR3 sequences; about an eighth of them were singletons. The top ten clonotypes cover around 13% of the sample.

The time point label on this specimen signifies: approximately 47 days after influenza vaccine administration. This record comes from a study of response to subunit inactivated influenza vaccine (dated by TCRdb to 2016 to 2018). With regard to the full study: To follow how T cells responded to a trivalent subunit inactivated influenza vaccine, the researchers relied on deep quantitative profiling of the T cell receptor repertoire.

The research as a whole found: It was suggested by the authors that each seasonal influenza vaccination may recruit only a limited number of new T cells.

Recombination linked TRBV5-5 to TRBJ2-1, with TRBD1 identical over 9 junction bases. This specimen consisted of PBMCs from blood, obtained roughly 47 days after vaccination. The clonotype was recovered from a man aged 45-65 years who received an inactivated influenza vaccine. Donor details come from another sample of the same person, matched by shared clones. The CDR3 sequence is CASSLTGGGTYNEQFF. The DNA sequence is TGTGCCAGCAGCCTGACAGGGGGGGGGACCTACAATGAGCAGTTCTTC.